This T cell receptor beta chain was documented in a study of post-analysis software for immune sequencing data. General observations from the study: Comparison of patients with controls showed 4 to 6 TRBV segments more frequent in patients, TRBV5-6, TRBV5-1 and TRBV20-1 among them.

Germline values: CDR1 SGHRS, CDR2 YFSETQ. The CDR3 spans 13 residues. V was trimmed by 4 bases and J by 3 bases, leaving 11 bases between them. Tagging with unique molecular identifiers was a feature of the TCR beta cDNA libraries. One entry per CDR3 protein results from TCRdb running MiXCR on the PCR reads. Found here are about 500,000 distinct CDR3 sequences, around 40% of them singletons; the top ten hold 9.5% to 13%. Details on this clonotype: Its antigen is unidentified.

The sequencing sample was made of blood. The rearrangement links TRBV5-1 to TRBJ2-7, with D perhaps TRBD2 (5 bases). The receptor's source is a girl aged 10 to 17 with multiple sclerosis. The CDR3 nucleotides read TGCGCCAGCAGCCCTGTCCGGGACTACGAGCAGTACTTC. Translating gives CASSPVRDYEQYF.